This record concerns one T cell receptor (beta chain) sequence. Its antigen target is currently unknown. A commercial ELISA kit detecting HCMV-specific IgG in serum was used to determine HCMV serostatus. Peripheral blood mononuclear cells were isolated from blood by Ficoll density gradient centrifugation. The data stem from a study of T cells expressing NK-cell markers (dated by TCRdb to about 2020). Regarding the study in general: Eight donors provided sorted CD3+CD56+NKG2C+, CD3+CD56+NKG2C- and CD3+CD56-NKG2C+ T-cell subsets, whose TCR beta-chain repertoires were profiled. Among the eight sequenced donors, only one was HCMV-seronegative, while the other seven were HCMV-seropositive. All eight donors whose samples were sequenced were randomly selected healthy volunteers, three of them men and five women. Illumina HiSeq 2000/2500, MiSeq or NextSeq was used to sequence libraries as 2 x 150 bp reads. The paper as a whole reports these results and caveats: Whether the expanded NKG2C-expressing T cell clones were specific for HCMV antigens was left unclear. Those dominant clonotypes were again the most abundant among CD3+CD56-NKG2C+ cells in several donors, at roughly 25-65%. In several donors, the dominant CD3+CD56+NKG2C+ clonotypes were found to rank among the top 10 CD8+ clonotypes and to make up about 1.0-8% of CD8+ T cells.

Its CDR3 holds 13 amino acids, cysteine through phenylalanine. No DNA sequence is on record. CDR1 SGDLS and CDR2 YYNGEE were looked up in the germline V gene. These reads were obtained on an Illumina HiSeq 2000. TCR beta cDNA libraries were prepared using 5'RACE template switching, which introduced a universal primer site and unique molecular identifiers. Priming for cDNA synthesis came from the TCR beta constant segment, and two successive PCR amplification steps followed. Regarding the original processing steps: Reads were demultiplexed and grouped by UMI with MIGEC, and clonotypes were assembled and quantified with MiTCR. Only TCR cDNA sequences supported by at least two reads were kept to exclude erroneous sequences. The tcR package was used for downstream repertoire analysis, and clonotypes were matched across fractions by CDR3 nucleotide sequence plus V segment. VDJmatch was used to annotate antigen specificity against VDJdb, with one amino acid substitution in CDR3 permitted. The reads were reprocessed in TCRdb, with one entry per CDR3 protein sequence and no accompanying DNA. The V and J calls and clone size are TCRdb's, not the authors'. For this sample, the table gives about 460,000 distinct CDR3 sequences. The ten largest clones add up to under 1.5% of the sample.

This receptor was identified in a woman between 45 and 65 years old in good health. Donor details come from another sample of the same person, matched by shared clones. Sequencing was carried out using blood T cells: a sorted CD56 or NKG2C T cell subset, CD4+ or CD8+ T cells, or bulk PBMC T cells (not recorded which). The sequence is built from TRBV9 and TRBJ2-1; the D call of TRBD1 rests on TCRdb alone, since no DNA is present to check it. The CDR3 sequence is CASRRTGNNEQFF.